The text below deals with one T cell receptor (beta chain). Some clones are missing from TCRdb's copy, which holds only in-frame ones; the method was immunoSEQ multiplex PCR. The sample has 170,000 or so clones, roughly nine tenths seen once; the top ten hold about 1.6%. The data stem from a study of T cell responses to AZD1222 COVID-19 vaccine. The germline gives CDR1 MGHRA, CDR2 YSYEKL. The length of the CDR3 is 15 residues. With V trimmed by 2 bases and J by 14 bases, 11 bases remained unmatched. This rearrangement joins TRBV4-1 to TRBJ1-6, with 8 bases fitting TRBD1. The sequenced sample was peripheral blood, obtained on day 0 of AZD1222 vaccination. This TCR was recovered from an adult in good health. CDR3 protein: CASSQPGQGSRSLHF. In DNA, the CDR3 is TGCGCCAGCAGCCAACCTGGACAGGGAAGCAGGTCCCTCCACTTT.